This TCR beta chain was sequenced during a study of T cell responses to AZD1222 COVID-19 vaccine. Whole-study results and caveats: Seropositivity was recorded at baseline in only 6 or 7 AZD1222 recipients. Two AZD1222 administrations were followed by greater Spike-specific TCR breadth and depth. Donors skewed white British and female; clonal diversity was possibly underestimated. Regions left unmutated in variants are reportedly the target of nearly half of spike-specific TCRs.

Data came from immunoSEQ multiplex PCR; TCRdb stores just in-frame clones and leaves some out. The sample comprises about 150,000 clones, approximately 86% of which are singletons, and 5.1% rests with the top ten. About this clone: What it recognizes is unknown.

The germline gives CDR1 SGHAT, CDR2 FQDESV (reference sequence). The CDR3 has 12 residues. V shed 2 bases and J shed 6 bases, with 5 bases lying between them. The genes are TRBV11-1 and TRBJ2-1; the D is unclear. The sample here was peripheral blood, taken 28 days after the second AZD1222 dose. The sequence derives from an adult who received the AZD1222 COVID-19 vaccine. The CDR3 spells CASSLSFNEQFF. DNA for the CDR3: TGTGCCAGCAGCTTATCGTTCAATGAGCAGTTCTTC.